One and the same sample provided the 30 T cell receptor beta chains below, sequenced in a study of a mutant IDH1 vaccine in newly diagnosed glioma. Assay: immunoSEQ multiplex PCR; the TCRdb copy retains only in-frame clones and omits some. Of more than 35,000 clones in the sample, approximately 83% were seen once. The antigens for these receptors are not known. The time point was: week 5, during vaccination. Topical imiquimod was applied with each vaccine dose, which held 300 ug of mutant IDH1 20-mer peptide. Source: PBMCs, taken from a glioma patient whose treatment included an IDH1 peptide vaccine. The receptors come from a man aged 35 to 55 with glioma.

The rearrangement uses TRBV4-1 and TRBJ2-7; perhaps TRBD2 as D (5 bases). The CDR3 totals 13 residues. Trimming shortened V by 2 bases and J by 4 bases, and 9 bases separated the two germline ends. Germline V gene lookup returns CDR1 MGHRA and CDR2 YSYEKL. CDR3 protein: CASSQWTGYEQYF. The CDR3 coding sequence is TGCGCCAGCAGCCAATGGACTGGGTACGAGCAGTACTTC.

This rearrangement joins TRBV20-1 to TRBJ1-2; no firm D call. V was cut by 7 bases and J by 1 base, with 7 bases left in between. This CDR3 is built from 11 residues. Germline CDR1 and CDR2: DFQATT and SNEGSKA (reference sequence). The CDR3 sequence is CSGASNYGYTF. The CDR3 region has the DNA TGCAGTGGTGCCAGTAACTATGGCTACACCTTC.

This chain connects TRBV7-3 to TRBJ2-1, with D hard to call. Germline V gene sequence: CDR1 SGHTA, CDR2 FQGTGA. Trimming pared 1 base from V and 5 bases from J, leaving 6 bases between. This CDR3 has 13 amino acids. CDR3 coding DNA: TGTGCCAGCAGCTTAATACCGGACAATGAGCAGTTCTTC. Encoded protein: CASSLIPDNEQFF.

V usage is TRBV25-1 and J usage is TRBJ2-7, with D perhaps TRBD1 (6 bases). The CDR3 is 12 amino acids. V was clipped by 10 bases and J by 4 bases, with 14 bases between them. CDR1 MGHDK and CDR2 SYGVNS come from the germline V gene. CDR3 amino acids: CATGSRGYEQYF. For the CDR3, the DNA is TGTGCCACCGGGTCCAGGGGTTACGAGCAGTACTTC.

J is TRBJ1-3 and V is TRBV5-6; a weak D match, TRBD1 (6 bases). CDR1 SGHDT and CDR2 YYEEEE come from the germline V gene. The CDR3 consists of 19 residues. V lost 3 bases and J 0 bases, leaving 22 bases between the germline ends. CDR3 protein: CASSSIGDPGQISGNTIYF. The DNA of the CDR3 is TGTGCCAGCAGCTCGATTGGTGACCCTGGACAGATCTCTGGAAACACCATATATTTT.

The chain recombines TRBV14 with TRBJ1-3; D gene ambiguous. The length of the CDR3 is 14 residues. Trimming removed 0 bases at V and 0 bases at J, with 3 bases between. From germline, CDR1 is SGHDN and CDR2 FVKESK. This chain's CDR3 is CASSQDHSGNTIYF. CDR3 DNA sequence: TGTGCCAGCAGCCAAGACCACTCTGGAAACACCATATATTTT. Full variable domain (remainder filled in from reference TRBV14 and TRBJ1-3): EAGVTQFPSHSVIEKGQTVTLRCDPISGHDNLYWYRRVMGKEIKFLLHFVKESKQDESGMPNNRFLAERTGGTYSTLKVQPAELEDSGVYFCASSQDHSGNTIYFGEGSWLTVV.

The CDR3, as DNA: TGTGCCAGCGGAGGGGACTACGAGCAGTACTTC. It specifies CASGGDYEQYF. The chain employs TRBV2 and TRBJ2-7; a weak D match, TRBD2 (6 bases). V lost 8 bases to trimming and J lost 3 bases, with 8 bases between them. Per germline, CDR1 SNHLY and CDR2 FYNNEI. This CDR3 contains 11 residues.

The CDR3 DNA sequence: TGTGCCACGCTATCGGGGGGTCAGCCCCAGCATTTT. This codes for CATLSGGQPQHF. V and J are TRBV28 and TRBJ1-5; weak D call: TRBD1 (5 bases). The length of the CDR3 is 12 residues. The germline CDR1 and CDR2 sequences are MDHEN and SYDVKM. V was trimmed by 10 bases and J by 6 bases, leaving 13 bases between them.

This chain joins TRBV2 and TRBJ2-1, with TRBD2 as a possible D gene (6 bases). Per the germline V gene, CDR1 is SNHLY and CDR2 is FYNNEI. V was cut by 9 bases and J by 4 bases, with 16 bases left in between. The CDR3 consists of 14 residues. CDR3 DNA: TGTGCCAGGACCCGGGGTAGCGGATACAATGAGCAGTTCTTC. Translation: CARTRGSGYNEQFF.

The rearrangement links TRBV7-2 to TRBJ2-1, with D possibly being TRBD2 (6 bases). The V gene lost 5 bases and the J gene lost 4 bases, with 15 bases spanning the gap. The CDR3 totals 15 residues. The V gene's germline CDR1 is SGHTA and CDR2 FQGNSA. The CDR3: CASSLSASEYNEQFF. CDR3 nucleotides: TGTGCCAGCAGCCTTAGCGCTAGCGAATACAATGAGCAGTTCTTC.

The V and J genes are TRBV5-1 and TRBJ1-1, with D possibly matching TRBD1 (6 bases). CDR1 SGHRS and CDR2 YFSETQ come from the germline V gene. This CDR3 is 18 amino acids long. The V and J ends lost 3 bases and 4 bases respectively, with 25 bases between them. In DNA form, the CDR3 reads TGCGCCAGCAGCTCCCCCCGGGGGGCAGGAGCCTGGGGCACTGAAGCTTTCTTT. It translates to CASSSPRGAGAWGTEAFF.

The CDR3 sequence is CASSPTSGYNEQFF. CDR3 DNA: TGCGCCAGCAGCCCGACTAGCGGCTACAATGAGCAGTTCTTC. The V and J genes are TRBV5-1 and TRBJ2-1, with 9 bases matching TRBD2. CDR1 is SGHRS, CDR2 YFSETQ, per germline. The CDR3 is made up of 14 amino acids. The ends lost 4 bases at V and 3 bases at J; junction bases unmatched: 2.

This chain joins TRBV15 and TRBJ2-1; possibly TRBD2 for D (6 bases). There are 15 residues in the CDR3. Trimming took off 1 base at V and 5 bases at J, with 12 bases between the two ends. Germline CDR1 LNHNV, CDR2 YYDKDF (reference sequence). The CDR3 protein is CATSRVTAGNNEQFF. The CDR3 bases are TGTGCCACCAGCAGAGTGACAGCGGGTAACAATGAGCAGTTCTTC.

The chain has TRBV7-8 and TRBJ1-2; D is perhaps TRBD1 (6 bases). Germline V CDR1 and CDR2: SGHVS, FQNEAQ. The germline V and J ends were trimmed by 4 bases and 8 bases, with 17 bases remaining between them. The CDR3 length is 14 residues. CDR3 loop: CASSSVQGAKGYTF. In DNA, the CDR3 is TGTGCCAGCAGCTCCGTACAGGGTGCGAAGGGCTACACCTTC. The whole variable domain, remainder taken from reference TRBV7-8 and TRBJ1-2, is GAGVSQSPRYKVAKRGQDVALRCDPISGHVSLFWYQQALGQGPEFLTYFQNEAQLDKSGLPSDRFFAERPEGSVSTLKIQRTQQEDSAVYLCASSSVQGAKGYTFGSGTRLTVV.

The chain's CDR3 is CASLNRGGTEAFF. As DNA, the CDR3 is TGTGCCAGCCTAAACAGGGGAGGGACTGAAGCTTTCTTT. The genes are TRBV18 and TRBJ1-1; TRBD1 agrees at 7 bases. The CDR3 runs to 13 residues. The germline gives CDR1 KGHSH, CDR2 LQKENI. Losses at the gene ends were 8 bases for V and 5 bases for J; bases not matched to a gene: 8.

This chain uses TRBV18 with TRBJ1-2, with D unclear. CDR1 is KGHSH and CDR2 is LQKENI in the germline V gene. The CDR3 is 14 amino acids. V was cut by 4 bases and J by 6 bases, with 15 bases left in between. DNA for the CDR3: TGTGCCAGCTCACTACGGGAGGCGATAGATGGCTACACCTTC. This sequence encodes CASSLREAIDGYTF. The whole variable domain, remainder taken from reference TRBV18 and TRBJ1-2, is NAGVMQNPRHLVRRRGQEARLRCSPMKGHSHVYWYRQLPEEGLKFMVYLQKENIIDESGMPKERFSAEFPKEGPSILRIQQVVRGDSAAYFCASSLREAIDGYTFGSGTRLTVV.

The chain links TRBV4-1 to TRBJ1-1, with D unclear. This CDR3 is built from 17 residues. Germline CDR1 MGHRA, CDR2 YSYEKL. The V end was cut by 1 base, the J end by 3 bases, with 18 bases between. CDR3 nucleotides: TGCGCCAGCAGCCAAGGCCTGGGTGGGGTCGGGTACACTGAAGCTTTCTTT. This translates into CASSQGLGGVGYTEAFF.

The chain employs TRBV19 and TRBJ1-2; D is possibly TRBD1 (6 bases). CDR1 is LNHDA and CDR2 is SQIVND in the germline V gene (reference sequence). V lost 7 bases and J 7 bases, leaving 19 bases between the germline ends. The CDR3 spans 14 residues. CDR3 region: CASNPLGQMTGYTF. CDR3 nucleotide sequence: TGTGCCAGTAACCCCCTAGGACAGATGACTGGCTACACCTTC.

The chain employs TRBV10-2 and TRBJ2-5, with 7 bases that match TRBD1. J gave up 4 bases and V 7 bases, and 6 bases lay outside the gene matches. Germline V gene sequence: CDR1 WSHSY, CDR2 SAAADI. The CDR3 length is 13 residues. Here the CDR3 DNA reads TGCGCCAGCAAAGGACAGGTCGGAGAGACCCAGTACTTC. Encoded protein: CASKGQVGETQYF.

The genes are TRBV2 and TRBJ2-3; 9 nucleotides match TRBD2. Germline values: CDR1 SNHLY, CDR2 FYNNEI. V gave up 4 bases and J gave up 1 base; unmatched junction bases: 3. The CDR3 is made up of 15 amino acids. The CDR3 DNA follows: TGTGCCAGCAGTGTCCCTAGCGGGGGCACAGATACGCAGTATTTT. It codes for CASSVPSGGTDTQYF.

The chain joins TRBV10-3 to TRBJ2-7, with D possibly being TRBD1 (6 bases). The CDR3 consists of 16 residues. V lost 5 bases, J lost 0 bases, and 17 bases lay in between. Germline CDR1 reads ENHRY; CDR2 reads SYGVKD. The CDR3: CAISRSGTQSSYEQYF. The DNA for the CDR3 is TGTGCCATCAGTCGATCGGGGACACAAAGCTCCTACGAGCAGTACTTC.

The chain joins TRBV7-2 to TRBJ2-3; weak D call: TRBD1 (5 bases). The germline V and J ends were trimmed by 1 base and 3 bases, with 8 bases remaining between them. The CDR3 runs to 14 residues. Germline lookup yields CDR1 SGHTA and CDR2 FQGNSA. The CDR3 DNA follows: TGTGCCAGCAGCTTAGTTCAGGGTACAGATACGCAGTATTTT. Protein: CASSLVQGTDTQYF. Complete variable domain (other parts from reference TRBV7-2 and TRBJ2-3): GAGVSQSPSNKVTEKGKDVELRCDPISGHTALYWYRQSLGQGLEFLIYFQGNSAPDKSGLPSDRFSAERTGGSVSTLTIQRTQQEDSAVYLCASSLVQGTDTQYFGPGTRLTVL.

This chain uses TRBV7-2 with TRBJ2-1, with 8 bases identical to TRBD1. This CDR3 has 15 amino acids. Germline values: CDR1 SGHTA, CDR2 FQGNSA. J lost 6 bases, V lost 8 bases, and 12 bases had no gene match. CDR3 nucleotide sequence: TGTGCCAGCTACTCTCCTGACAGGGGAGGCAATGAGCAGTTCTTC. It translates to CASYSPDRGGNEQFF.

This clone was seen only once. The CDR3 spells CASINVVWREGLLDNEQFF. In nucleotides, the CDR3 is TGTGCCAGCATCAACGTGGTGTGGCGGGAGGGCCTTTTGGACAATGAGCAGTTCTTC. This chain connects TRBV9 to TRBJ2-1; 9 nucleotides align to TRBD2. Germline lookup yields CDR1 SGDLS and CDR2 YYNGEE. J was trimmed by 5 bases and V by 6 bases; bases with no gene match: 21. The CDR3 is 19 residues long.

The V call is TRBV9, the J call TRBJ2-3; 15 nucleotides agree with TRBD2. V dropped 0 bases and J dropped 3; count of bases not matched to a gene: 2. CDR3 length: 17 amino acids. Germline V gene lookup returns CDR1 SGDLS and CDR2 YYNGEE. Here the CDR3 DNA reads TGTGCCAGCAGCGTAGGAGGACTAGCGGGAGGGACAGATACGCAGTATTTT. The encoded protein is CASSVGGLAGGTDTQYF.

The chain links TRBV4-2 to TRBJ2-1; D is uncertain. There are 12 residues in the CDR3. V lost 0 bases, J lost 7 bases, and 4 bases lay in between. CDR1 and CDR2 from the germline V gene are LGHNA and YNFKEQ. The CDR3 sequence is CASSQDWNEQFF. DNA of the CDR3: TGTGCCAGCAGCCAAGATTGGAATGAGCAGTTCTTC.

This clone was found once. This chain uses TRBV5-4 with TRBJ2-7; D is possibly TRBD1 (6 bases). The CDR3 extends over 12 amino acids. CDR1 is SGHNT, CDR2 YYREEE, per germline (reference sequence). V was cut by 5 bases and J by 7 bases, with 13 bases left in between. CDR3 sequence (DNA): TGTGCCAGCAGTACTGGACAGAGGGAGCAGTACTTC. This sequence encodes CASSTGQREQYF.

This chain joins TRBV7-9 and TRBJ2-2, with TRBD2 matching over 9 bases. CDR3 size: 15 residues. Germline values: CDR1 SEHNR, CDR2 FQNEAQ (reference sequence). The V gene end was trimmed by 7 bases and the J gene end by 5 bases; junction bases not matched to a gene: 8. The CDR3 loop is CASIVLAGETGELFF. DNA for the CDR3: TGTGCCAGCATCGTCTTAGCGGGAGAAACCGGGGAGCTGTTTTTT.

This chain uses TRBV19 with TRBJ2-7; D gene ambiguous. Germline V lookup: CDR1 LNHDA, CDR2 SQIVND (reference sequence). The CDR3 has 14 residues. V was cut by 5 bases and J by 0 bases, with 11 bases left in between. The CDR3 protein is CASSAGGSSYEQYF. As DNA, the CDR3 is TGTGCCAGTAGTGCCGGCGGTAGCTCCTACGAGCAGTACTTC. Together with reference TRBV19 and TRBJ2-7, the CDR3 gives the full variable domain: DGGITQSPKYLFRKEGQNVTLSCEQNLNHDAMYWYRQDPGQGLRLIYYSQIVNDFQKGDIAEGYSVSREKKESFPLTVTSAQKNPTAFYLCASSAGGSSYEQYFGPGTRLTVT.

The chain carries TRBV6-5 and TRBJ1-1; TRBD1 is a possible D gene (5 bases). Looked up from germline, CDR1 is MNHEY and CDR2 is SVGAGI. The CDR3 covers 13 residues. V lost 1 base and J lost 5, with 8 bases in between. The CDR3 protein is CASSYLGETEAFF. The CDR3 nucleotides are TGTGCCAGCAGTTACTTGGGGGAAACTGAAGCTTTCTTT.